The clone carrying this T cell receptor (beta chain) came up a few times. V gave up 1 base and J gave up 1 base; unmatched junction bases: 2. The CDR3 is 16 amino acids. Germline CDR1 MGHRA, CDR2 YSYEKL. The entry originates in a study of blood T cell repertoires in COVID-19. Using immunoSEQ multiplex PCR, the repertoire was profiled, and TCRdb retains in-frame clones only, with some absent. Of roughly 60,000 clones listed, 75% to 85% are singletons. The sequenced sample consisted of peripheral blood. This chain connects TRBV4-1 to TRBJ2-2; 8 bases are shared with TRBD2. The TCR sequence derives from a man older than 75 with acute or convalescent COVID-19. The DNA for the CDR3 is TGCGCCAGCAGCCAAGTGCTAGCGGGGAACACCGGGGAGCTGTTTTTT. It codes for CASSQVLAGNTGELFF.